A selection of T cell receptor beta chains follows, all from one sample in a study of neurological immune-mediated disorders. TCRdb passed the 5' RACE reads through MiXCR, listing each CDR3 protein once. Found here are about 70,000 distinct CDR3 sequences, around 4.8% of them singletons; the top ten hold 2.2%. Sequencing was carried out using PBMCs. Receptor source: a woman in her 70s with multiple sclerosis. Each CDR3 is given with its conserved first and last residue. A D gene is named only where the DNA matches it firmly.

TRBV7-2,TRBJ2-3,.,CASSRTNHHTDTQYF
TRBV30,TRBJ2-5,.,CAWSAGFLETQYF
TRBV27,TRBJ1-2,TRBD1,CASSLYRDRAYGYTF
TRBV12-3/TRBV12-4,TRBJ1-1,TRBD1,CASSFGGQGGTEAFF
TRBV25-1,TRBJ1-4,.,CASSDPSGGRTTNEKLFF
TRBV20-1,TRBJ2-1,TRBD2,CSCREVGSYNEQFF
TRBV10-2,TRBJ1-6,TRBD1,CASRDRGSLSPLHF
TRBV5-1,TRBJ1-2,.,CASRDAEGYTF
TRBV2,TRBJ1-2,.,CASSLSREGYTF
TRBV20-1,TRBJ2-4,.,CSARVPHGREYIQYF
TRBV2,TRBJ1-4,.,CASAYLSWGEKLFF
TRBV4-1,TRBJ1-3,TRBD1,CASSPQGASGNTIYF
TRBV20-1,TRBJ2-7,.,CSAPGPGGYEQYF
TRBV4-1,TRBJ2-7,.,CASSQDDRGGSPHEQYF
TRBV6-5,TRBJ2-1,TRBD2,CASIGAGLAYNEQFF
TRBV3-1,TRBJ1-2,TRBD1,CASSQGGQRDGYTF
TRBV7-9,TRBJ2-1,.,CASSLSGQDEQFF
TRBV4-1,TRBJ2-2,TRBD2,CASSQELAGGPSGELFF
TRBV3-1,TRBJ2-7,.,CASSQDLGPPYEQYF
TRBV4-3,TRBJ2-7,TRBD2,CASSQATSGSLYEQYF